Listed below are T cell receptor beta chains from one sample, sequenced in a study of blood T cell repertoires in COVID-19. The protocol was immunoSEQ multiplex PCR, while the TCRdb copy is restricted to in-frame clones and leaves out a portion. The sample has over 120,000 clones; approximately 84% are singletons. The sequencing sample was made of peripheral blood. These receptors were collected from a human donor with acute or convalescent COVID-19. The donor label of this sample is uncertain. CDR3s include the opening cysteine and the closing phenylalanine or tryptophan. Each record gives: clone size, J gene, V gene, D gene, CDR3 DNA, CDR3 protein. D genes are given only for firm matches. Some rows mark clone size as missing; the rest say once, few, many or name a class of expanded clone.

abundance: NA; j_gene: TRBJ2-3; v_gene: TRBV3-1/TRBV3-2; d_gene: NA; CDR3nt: TGTGCCAGCAGCCAACCCCATTTCCCGGGTACAGATACGCAGTATTTT; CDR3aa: CASSQPHFPGTDTQYF
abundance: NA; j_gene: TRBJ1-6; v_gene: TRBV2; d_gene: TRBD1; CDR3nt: TGTGCCAGCAGGCCGGGACAGGGGTACTCACCCCTCCACTTT; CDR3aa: CASRPGQGYSPLHF
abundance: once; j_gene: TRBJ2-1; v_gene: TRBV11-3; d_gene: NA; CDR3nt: TGTGCCAGCAGCTTAGGGGTAGGGGTCCGACACAATGAGCAGTTCTTC; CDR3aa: CASSLGVGVRHNEQFF
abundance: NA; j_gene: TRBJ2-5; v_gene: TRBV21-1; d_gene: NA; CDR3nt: TGTGCCAGCGGGACAGACCGCCAGCGGACCCAGTACTTC; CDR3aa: CASGTDRQRTQYF
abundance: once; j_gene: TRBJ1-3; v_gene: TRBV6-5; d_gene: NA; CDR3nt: TGTGCCAGCAGGGTCACCCGGGCTGGAAACACCATATATTTT; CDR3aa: CASRVTRAGNTIYF
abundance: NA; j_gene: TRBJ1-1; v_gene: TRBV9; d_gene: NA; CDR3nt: TGTGCCAGCAGCGTCCTGACAGGGAACACTGAAGCTTTCTTT; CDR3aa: CASSVLTGNTEAFF
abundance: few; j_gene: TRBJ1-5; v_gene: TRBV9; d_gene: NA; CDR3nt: TGTGCCAGCAGCGTAGAGGGGCACAATCAGCCCCAGCATTTT; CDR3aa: CASSVEGHNQPQHF
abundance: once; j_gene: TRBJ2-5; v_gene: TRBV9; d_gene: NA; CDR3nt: TGTGCCAGCAGCGTAGCGGTCGCGGAAGAGACCCAGTACTTC; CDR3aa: CASSVAVAEETQYF
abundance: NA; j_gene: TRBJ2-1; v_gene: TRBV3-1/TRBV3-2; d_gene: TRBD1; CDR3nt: TGTGCCAGCAGCTCAGGGGACAGGGGCTACAATGAGCAGTTCTTC; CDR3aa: CASSSGDRGYNEQFF
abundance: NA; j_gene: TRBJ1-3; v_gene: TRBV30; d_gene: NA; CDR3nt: TGTGCCTGGAGTCCGGGGCGGGGGCATGGAAACACCATATATTTT; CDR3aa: CAWSPGRGHGNTIYF
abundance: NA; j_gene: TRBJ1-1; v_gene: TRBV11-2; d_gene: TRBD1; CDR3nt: TGTGCCAGCAGCCCTACAGGGGGGAGCACTGAAGCTTTCTTT; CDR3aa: CASSPTGGSTEAFF
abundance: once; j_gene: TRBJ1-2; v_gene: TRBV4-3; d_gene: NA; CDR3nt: TGCGCCAGCAGCCAAGACCCGAGCAGGGCAAGCTACACCTTC; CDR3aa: CASSQDPSRASYTF
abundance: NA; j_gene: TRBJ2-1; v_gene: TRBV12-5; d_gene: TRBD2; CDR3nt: TGTGCTAGTGGTTTGACAGGGACTAGCGGGAGCAATGAGCAGTTCTTC; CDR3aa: CASGLTGTSGSNEQFF
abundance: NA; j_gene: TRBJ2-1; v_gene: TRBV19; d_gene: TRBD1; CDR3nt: TGTGCCAGTAGTATAGAGAGGGGGCCCAATGAGCAGTTCTTC; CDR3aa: CASSIERGPNEQFF
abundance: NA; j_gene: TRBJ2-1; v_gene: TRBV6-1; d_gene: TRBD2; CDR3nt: TGTGCCAGCAGTGAATCCCATAGCGGGCGCTCCTACAATGAGCAGTTCTTC; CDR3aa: CASSESHSGRSYNEQFF